The text below deals with one T cell receptor (beta chain). Its antigen is as yet unknown. V was trimmed by 7 bases and J by 4 bases, leaving 9 bases between them. The CDR3 spans 12 residues. The germline gives CDR1 SEHNR, CDR2 FQNEAQ (reference sequence). This specimen comes from a study of radiotherapy plus CTLA-4 blockade in lung cancer. Study summary: Objective responses occurred in about 17% of patients; about 34% had disease control. Overall study findings and caveats: TCR clones originating in tumors grew in number in blood after radiotherapy plus ipilimumab. Interferon-beta and early blood T cell clone dynamics reportedly predicted response best.

The protocol was immunoSEQ multiplex PCR, while the TCRdb copy is restricted to in-frame clones and leaves out a portion. The repertoire consists of some 100,000 clones, with around 81% occurring once and the leading ten covering about 15%. Participants had chemo-refractory metastatic non-small-cell lung cancer and were treated with focal radiation plus ipilimumab CTLA-4 blockade. This TCR was recovered from a human donor with non-small cell lung cancer that progressed on radiotherapy plus ipilimumab. The V gene is TRBV7-9, the J gene TRBJ2-3; no clear D. The sequencing used peripheral blood, collected from a patient treated with radiotherapy plus ipilimumab. The CDR3 loop is CASTDPPDTQYF. The CDR3 nucleotides are TGTGCCAGCACCGACCCCCCAGATACGCAGTATTTT.